This T cell receptor beta chain is from a study of control samples from healthy donors and cancer patients. Here immunoSEQ multiplex PCR was the method, and the copy in TCRdb shows in-frame clones only, minus some. The data hold 100,000 to 150,000 clones, with 85% to 95% observed a single time. The CDR3 spans 18 residues. With V trimmed by 3 bases and J by 0 bases, 10 bases remained unmatched. Germline-derived CDR1 and CDR2 are SGHNT and YYREEE (reference sequence). The clonotype originates from a man of 80 years or more with head and neck cancer. What was sequenced was PBMCs. The J gene is TRBJ1-1, the V gene TRBV5-4; the match to TRBD1 covers 11 bases. The CDR3 bases are TGTGCCAGCAGCTCCCCGGGACAGGGGGTAATAATGAACACTGAAGCTTTCTTT. Encoded protein: CASSSPGQGVIMNTEAFF. Variable domain in full (rest from reference TRBV5-4 and TRBJ1-1): ETGVTQSPTHLIKTRGQQVTLRCSSQSGHNTVSWYQQALGQGPQFIFQYYREEENGRGNFPPRFSGLQFPNYSSELNVNALELDDSALYLCASSSPGQGVIMNTEAFFGQGTRLTVV.